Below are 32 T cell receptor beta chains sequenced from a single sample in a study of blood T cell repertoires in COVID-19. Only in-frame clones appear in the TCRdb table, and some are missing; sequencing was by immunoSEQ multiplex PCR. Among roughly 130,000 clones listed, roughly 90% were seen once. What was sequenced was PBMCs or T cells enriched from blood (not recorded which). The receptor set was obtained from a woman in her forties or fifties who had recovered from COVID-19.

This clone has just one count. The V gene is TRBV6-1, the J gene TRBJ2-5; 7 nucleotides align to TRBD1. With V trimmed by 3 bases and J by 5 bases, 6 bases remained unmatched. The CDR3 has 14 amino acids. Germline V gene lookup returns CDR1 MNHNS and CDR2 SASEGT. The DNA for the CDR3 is TGTGCCAGCAGTGAGGGACAGCCGGGGGAGACCCAGTACTTC. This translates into CASSEGQPGETQYF.

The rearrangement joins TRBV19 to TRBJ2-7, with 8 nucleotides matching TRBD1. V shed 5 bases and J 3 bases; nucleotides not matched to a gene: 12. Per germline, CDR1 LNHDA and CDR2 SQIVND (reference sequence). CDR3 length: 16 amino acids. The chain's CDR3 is CASSSPGRGRFYEQYF. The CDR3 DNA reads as TGTGCCAGTAGTTCCCCCGGCAGGGGGCGCTTCTACGAGCAGTACTTC.

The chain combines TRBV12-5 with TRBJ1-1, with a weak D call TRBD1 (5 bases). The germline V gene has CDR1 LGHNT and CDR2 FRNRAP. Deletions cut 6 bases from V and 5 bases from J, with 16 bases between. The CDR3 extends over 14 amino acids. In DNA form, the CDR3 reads TGTGCTAGTGGCCTCCTCGGGGGACCGACTGAAGCTTTCTTT. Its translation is CASGLLGGPTEAFF.

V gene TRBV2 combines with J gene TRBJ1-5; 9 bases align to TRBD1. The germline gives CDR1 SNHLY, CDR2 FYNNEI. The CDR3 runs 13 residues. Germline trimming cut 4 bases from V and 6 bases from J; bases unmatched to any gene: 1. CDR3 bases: TGTGCCAGCAGTGGGACAGGGGTTCAGCCCCAGCATTTT. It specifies CASSGTGVQPQHF.

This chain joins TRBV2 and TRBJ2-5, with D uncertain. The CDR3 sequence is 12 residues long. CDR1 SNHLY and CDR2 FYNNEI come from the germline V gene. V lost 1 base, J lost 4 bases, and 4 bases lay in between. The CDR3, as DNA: TGTGCCAGCAGTGAAGTCCGAGAGACCCAGTACTTC. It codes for CASSEVRETQYF.

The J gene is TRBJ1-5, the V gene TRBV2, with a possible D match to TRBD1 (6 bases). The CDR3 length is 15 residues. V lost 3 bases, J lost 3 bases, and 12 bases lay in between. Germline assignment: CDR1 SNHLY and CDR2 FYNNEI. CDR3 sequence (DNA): TGTGCCAGCAGTGAGATACAGGGAATCAATCAGCCCCAGCATTTT. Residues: CASSEIQGINQPQHF.

CDR3 amino acids: CASSPWADDTDTQYF. The CDR3 DNA sequence: TGTGCCAGCTCACCATGGGCAGACGACACAGATACGCAGTATTTT. V usage is TRBV18 and J usage is TRBJ2-3; D is uncertain. Germline loops: CDR1 KGHSH, CDR2 LQKENI. Trimming took 2 bases from V and 2 from J, leaving 11 bases between them. This CDR3 has 15 amino acids.

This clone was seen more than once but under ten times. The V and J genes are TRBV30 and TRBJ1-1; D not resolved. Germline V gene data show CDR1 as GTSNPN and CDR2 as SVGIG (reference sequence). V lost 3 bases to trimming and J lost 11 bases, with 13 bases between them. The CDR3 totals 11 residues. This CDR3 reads CAWSGGPRAFF. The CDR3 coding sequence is TGTGCCTGGAGCGGAGGGCCTCGGGCTTTCTTT.

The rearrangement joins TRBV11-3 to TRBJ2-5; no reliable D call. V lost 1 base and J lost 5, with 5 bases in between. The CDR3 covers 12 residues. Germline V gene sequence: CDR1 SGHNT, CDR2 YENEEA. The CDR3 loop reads CASSLGRETQYF. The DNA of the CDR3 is TGTGCCAGCAGCTTAGGCCGGGAGACCCAGTACTTC.

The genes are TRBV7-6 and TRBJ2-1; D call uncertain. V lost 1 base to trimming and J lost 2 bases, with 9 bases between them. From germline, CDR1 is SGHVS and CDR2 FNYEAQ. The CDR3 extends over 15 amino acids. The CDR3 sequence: CASSLGSSTYNEQFF. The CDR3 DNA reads TGTGCCAGCAGCTTAGGCAGTTCGACCTACAATGAGCAGTTCTTC.

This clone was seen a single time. The CDR3 sequence: CASSLFGAGEQFF. The CDR3, as DNA: TGTGCCAGCAGCTTGTTTGGGGCCGGAGAGCAGTTCTTC. V and J are TRBV7-6 and TRBJ2-1; D might be TRBD1 (5 bases). Germline V gene lookup returns CDR1 SGHVS and CDR2 FNYEAQ. This CDR3 contains 13 residues. The V end was cut by 3 bases, the J end by 10 bases, with 13 bases between. Full variable domain (remainder filled in from reference TRBV7-6 and TRBJ2-1): GAGVSQSPRYKVTKRGQDVALRCDPISGHVSLYWYRQALGQGPEFLTYFNYEAQQDKSGLPNDRFSAERPEGSISTLTIQRTEQRDSAMYRCASSLFGAGEQFFGPGTRLTVL.

The chain's CDR3 is CASSLLVIHEQYF. CDR3 nucleotides: TGTGCCAGCAGCTTACTGGTTATCCACGAGCAGTACTTC. The chain combines TRBV5-5 with TRBJ2-7; no firm D call. Germline values: CDR1 SGHKS, CDR2 YYEKEE (reference sequence). Trimming took off 2 bases at V and 5 bases at J, with 11 bases between the two ends. The CDR3 is 13 residues long. Full variable domain (outside the CDR3, taken from reference TRBV5-5 and TRBJ2-7): DAGVTQSPTHLIKTRGQQVTLRCSPISGHKSVSWYQQVLGQGPQFIFQYYEKEERGRGNFPDRFSARQFPNYSSELNVNALLLGDSALYLCASSLLVIHEQYFGPGTRLTVT.

The CDR3: CASSSLRQDYNEQFF. CDR3 DNA sequence: TGTGCCAGCAGCTCCTTGAGACAGGATTACAATGAGCAGTTCTTC. The chain joins TRBV11-2 to TRBJ2-1; weak D call: TRBD1 (6 bases). Between the trimmed V and J ends, which lost 4 bases and 4 bases, there was a span of 14 bases. Germline V CDR1 and CDR2: SGHAT, FQNNGV. This CDR3 region has 15 residues.

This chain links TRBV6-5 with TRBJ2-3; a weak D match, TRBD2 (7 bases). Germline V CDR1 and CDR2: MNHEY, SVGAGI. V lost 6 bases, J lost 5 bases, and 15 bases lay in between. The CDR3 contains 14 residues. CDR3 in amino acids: CASRLAGARDTQYF. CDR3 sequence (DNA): TGTGCCAGCAGACTCGCGGGGGCCCGAGATACGCAGTATTTT.

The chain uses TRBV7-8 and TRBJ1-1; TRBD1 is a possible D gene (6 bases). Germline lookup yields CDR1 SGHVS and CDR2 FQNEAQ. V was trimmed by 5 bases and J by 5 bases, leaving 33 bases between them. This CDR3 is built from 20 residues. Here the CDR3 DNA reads TGTGCCAGCAGCCCTTCCCCCCCCCTACAACAGGGTCGCCGTAGAACTGAAGCTTTCTTT. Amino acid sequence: CASSPSPPLQQGRRRTEAFF. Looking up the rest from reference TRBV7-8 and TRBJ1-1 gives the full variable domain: GAGVSQSPRYKVAKRGQDVALRCDPISGHVSLFWYQQALGQGPEFLTYFQNEAQLDKSGLPSDRFFAERPEGSVSTLKIQRTQQEDSAVYLCASSPSPPLQQGRRRTEAFFGQGTRLTVV.

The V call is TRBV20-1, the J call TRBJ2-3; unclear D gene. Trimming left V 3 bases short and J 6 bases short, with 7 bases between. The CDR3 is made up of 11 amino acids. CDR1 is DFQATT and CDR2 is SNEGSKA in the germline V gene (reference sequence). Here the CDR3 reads CSASFLDTQYF. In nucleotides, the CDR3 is TGCAGTGCTAGTTTCCTTGATACGCAGTATTTT.

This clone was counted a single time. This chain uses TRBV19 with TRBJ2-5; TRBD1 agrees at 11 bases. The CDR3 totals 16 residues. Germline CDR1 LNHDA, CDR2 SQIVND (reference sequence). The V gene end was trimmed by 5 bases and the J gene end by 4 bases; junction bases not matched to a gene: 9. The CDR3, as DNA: TGTGCCAGTAGTCCTCGGGACAGGGGGACGAGAGAGACCCAGTACTTC. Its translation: CASSPRDRGTRETQYF.

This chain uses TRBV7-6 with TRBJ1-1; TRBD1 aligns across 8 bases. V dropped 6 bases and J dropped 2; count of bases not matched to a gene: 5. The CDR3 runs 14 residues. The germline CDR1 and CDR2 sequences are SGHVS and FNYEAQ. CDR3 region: CASSSQGGNTEAFF. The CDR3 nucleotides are TGTGCCAGCAGTTCACAGGGGGGAAACACTGAAGCTTTCTTT.

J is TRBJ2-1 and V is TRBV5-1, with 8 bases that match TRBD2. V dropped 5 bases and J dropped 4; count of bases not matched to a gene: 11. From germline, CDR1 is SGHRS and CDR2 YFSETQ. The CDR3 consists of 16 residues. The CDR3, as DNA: TGCGCCAGCAGACTCGGAAGCGGGGGATCGTACAATGAGCAGTTCTTC. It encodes CASRLGSGGSYNEQFF.

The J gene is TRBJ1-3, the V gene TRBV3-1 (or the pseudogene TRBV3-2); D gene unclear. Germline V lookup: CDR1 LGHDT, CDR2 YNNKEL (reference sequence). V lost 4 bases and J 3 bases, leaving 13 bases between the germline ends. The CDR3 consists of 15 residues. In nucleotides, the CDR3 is TGTGCCAGCAGCCCCACCGGAGGTTATGGAAACACCATATATTTT. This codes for CASSPTGGYGNTIYF.

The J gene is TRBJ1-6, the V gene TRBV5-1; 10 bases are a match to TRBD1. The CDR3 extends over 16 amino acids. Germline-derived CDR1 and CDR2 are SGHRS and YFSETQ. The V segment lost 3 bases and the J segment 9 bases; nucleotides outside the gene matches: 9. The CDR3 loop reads CASSWGTGVFISPLHF. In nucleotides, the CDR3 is TGCGCCAGCAGCTGGGGGACAGGGGTTTTTATTTCACCCCTCCACTTT.

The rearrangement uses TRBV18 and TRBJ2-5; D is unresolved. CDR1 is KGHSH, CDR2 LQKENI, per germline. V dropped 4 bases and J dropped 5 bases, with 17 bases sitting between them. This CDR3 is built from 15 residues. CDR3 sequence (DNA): TGTGCCAGCTCACTAGTCCAATCCTGGAGTGAGACCCAGTACTTC. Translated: CASSLVQSWSETQYF.

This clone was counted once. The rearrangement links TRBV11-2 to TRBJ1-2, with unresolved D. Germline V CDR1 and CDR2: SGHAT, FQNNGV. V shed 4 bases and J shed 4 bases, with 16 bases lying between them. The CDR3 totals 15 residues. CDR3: CASSSRFVGSYGYTF. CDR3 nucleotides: TGTGCCAGCAGCTCACGGTTCGTGGGCAGCTATGGCTACACCTTC.

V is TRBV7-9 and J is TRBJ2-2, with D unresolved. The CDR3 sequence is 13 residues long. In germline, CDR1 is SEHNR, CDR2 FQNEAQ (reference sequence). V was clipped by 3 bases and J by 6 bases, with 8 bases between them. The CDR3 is CASSFSEAGELFF. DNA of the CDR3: TGTGCCAGCAGCTTCAGCGAGGCCGGGGAGCTGTTTTTT.

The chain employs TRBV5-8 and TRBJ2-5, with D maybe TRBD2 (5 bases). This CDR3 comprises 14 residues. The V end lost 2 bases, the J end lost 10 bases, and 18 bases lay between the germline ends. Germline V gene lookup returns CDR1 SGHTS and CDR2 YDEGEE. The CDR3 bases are TGTGCCAGCAGCTTTATCGACCGGGGTAGTGGCCAGTACTTC. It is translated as CASSFIDRGSGQYF.

The CDR3, as DNA: TGTGCTAGTGGCCTTGAGACGGGACTTAGCAATCAGCCCCAGCATTTT. As protein: CASGLETGLSNQPQHF. J is TRBJ1-5 and V is TRBV12-5; D may be TRBD1 (5 bases). V dropped 6 bases and J dropped 0 bases, with 15 bases sitting between them. The CDR3 is made up of 16 amino acids. CDR1 and CDR2 (germline): LGHNT, FRNRAP.

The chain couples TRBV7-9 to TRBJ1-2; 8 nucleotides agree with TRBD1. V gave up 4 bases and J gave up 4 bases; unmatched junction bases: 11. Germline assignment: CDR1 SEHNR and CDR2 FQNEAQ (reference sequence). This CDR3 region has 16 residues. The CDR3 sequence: CASSSQGAPNVYGYTF. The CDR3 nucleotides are TGTGCCAGCAGCTCGCAGGGGGCCCCTAATGTCTATGGCTACACCTTC.

In DNA form, the CDR3 reads TGTGCCAGCAGTTTATGGGGGCAGACTGAAGCTTTCTTT. It specifies CASSLWGQTEAFF. This chain links TRBV27 with TRBJ1-1, with D possibly being TRBD1 (6 bases). Trimming pared 1 base from V and 5 bases from J, leaving 8 bases between. This CDR3 spans 13 amino acids. Germline lookup yields CDR1 MNHEY and CDR2 SMNVEV (reference sequence).

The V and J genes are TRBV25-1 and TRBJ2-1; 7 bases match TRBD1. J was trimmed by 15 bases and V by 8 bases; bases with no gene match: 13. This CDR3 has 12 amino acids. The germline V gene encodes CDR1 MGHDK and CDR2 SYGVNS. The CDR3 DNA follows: TGTGCCAGCGGACACAACGACAGGGACACGTTCTTC. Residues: CASGHNDRDTFF.

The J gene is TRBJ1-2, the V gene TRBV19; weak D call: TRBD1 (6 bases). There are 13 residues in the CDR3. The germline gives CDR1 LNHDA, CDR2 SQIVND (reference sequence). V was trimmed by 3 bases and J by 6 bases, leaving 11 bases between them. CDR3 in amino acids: CASSIHRDNGYTF. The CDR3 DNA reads TGTGCCAGTAGTATCCACAGGGATAATGGCTACACCTTC.

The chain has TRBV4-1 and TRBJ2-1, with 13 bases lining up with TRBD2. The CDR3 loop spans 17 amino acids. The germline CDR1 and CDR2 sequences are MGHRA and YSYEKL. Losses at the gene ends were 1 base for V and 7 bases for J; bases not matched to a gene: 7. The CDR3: CASSQGVLAGGPNEQFF. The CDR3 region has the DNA TGCGCCAGCAGCCAAGGAGTACTAGCGGGGGGGCCGAATGAGCAGTTCTTC.

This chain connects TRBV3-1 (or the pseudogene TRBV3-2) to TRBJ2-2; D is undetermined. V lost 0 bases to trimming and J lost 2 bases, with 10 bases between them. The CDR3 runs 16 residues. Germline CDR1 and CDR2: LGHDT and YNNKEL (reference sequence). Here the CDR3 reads CASSQERTGNTGELFF. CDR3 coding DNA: TGTGCCAGCAGCCAAGAAAGAACGGGTAACACCGGGGAGCTGTTTTTT.